This TCR beta chain was recovered during a study of human T cells and chemical hapten exposure. Study overall: Patients, predominantly female, presented with alopecia areata, totalis or universalis.

The sample's time point: patch test 1, 2 weeks after DPC sensitization. Indicated treatment: therapeutic diphenylcyclopropenone sensitization with weekly scalp DPC. The drawing of blood occurred before each patch test was applied. The CDR3 length is 16 residues. V gave up 5 bases and J gave up 0 bases, with 14 bases separating them. This clonotype showed up just a few times. Via MiXCR, TCRdb re-called the RACE reads, giving one row per CDR3 protein. The sample shows about 380,000 distinct CDR3 sequences, nearly 5% of them seen only once. The chain links TRBV12-3 or TRBV12-4 to TRBJ1-3; D is perhaps TRBD1 (6 bases). This clonotype was sampled from a woman between 50 and 59 years old with alopecia areata. Some clones in this sample may be carry-over from other donors' samples. The material was whole blood, obtained in connection with sensitization to the hapten diphenylcyclopropenone (DPC). CDR3: CASSQDRPFSGNTIYF. The CDR3, as DNA: TGTGCCAGCAGTCAGGACAGACCCTTCTCTGGAAACACCATATATTTT.